The source of this T cell receptor (beta chain) is a study of CD8+ T cells in alopecia areata. As for the study in general: Patients in the treated group were given tofacitinib by mouth, 5 to 10 mg twice a day. Study results and caveats: Affected scalp, especially in alopecia totalis/universalis, had a higher clonality than normal scalp did. Patients shared TCRs less clearly than mice did, possibly owing to HLA.

This CDR3 has 13 amino acids. V gave up 1 base and J gave up 3 bases, with 6 bases separating them. Germline V gene sequence: CDR1 MNHEY, CDR2 SMNVEV (reference sequence). The treatment was: oral pan-JAK inhibitor, 5-10 mg twice daily. Specimens obtained from alopecia areata patients comprised lesional scalp punch biopsies and peripheral blood. Extracted RNA was reverse transcribed, and the resulting cDNA served as sequencing template. Profiled with immunoSEQ multiplex PCR; TCRdb holds only in-frame clones, not every one. The sample includes 150,000 to 200,000 clones, roughly 50% of them seen just once. A note on this clone: Antigen: not known.

This sequence originates from a human donor with alopecia areata. The J gene is TRBJ1-2, the V gene TRBV27; no firm D call. The sequences come from CD4+ T cells sorted from blood, collected at week 24, from a patient treated with tofacitinib. The CDR3 reads CASSLWADYGYTF. CDR3 in DNA: TGTGCCAGCAGTTTATGGGCAGACTATGGCTACACCTTC.